The following is a T cell receptor beta chain sequence with its context. Its antigen is unidentified. It was with 60 Vbeta and 13 Jbeta primers that the PCR ran. Profiled with immunoSEQ multiplex PCR; TCRdb holds only in-frame clones, not every one. The table includes 90,000 to 100,000 clones, 78% detected once. V shed 6 bases and J 5 bases; nucleotides not matched to a gene: 12. The CDR3 has 17 amino acids. The germline gives CDR1 SNHLY, CDR2 FYNNEI. This entry belongs to a study of cytomegalovirus exposure and HLA in healthy donors. Study-wide results and caveats: Sequence variants that were highly shared formed a cluster that was likely a sequencing artifact.

The clonotype comes from a woman aged 55-69 years in good health and CMV-seronegative. J is TRBJ2-2 and V is TRBV2, with 10 bases aligning to TRBD2. Sequencing was done on a sample of PBMCs. The CDR3 loop reads CASSALTSGSATGELFF. CDR3 in DNA: TGTGCCAGCAGCGCCTTGACTAGCGGGTCTGCTACCGGGGAGCTGTTTTTT.